This T cell receptor beta chain was identified in a study of cytomegalovirus exposure and HLA in healthy donors. Findings of the study overall: A classifier reportedly called cytomegalovirus status with high sensitivity and specificity. Confirmation was obtained in vitro that a few CMV-associated chains are specific for CMV antigens. A later analysis found first-cohort TCR clusters tended to co-occur in the 100 to 150 validation repertoires.

Concerning this clone: What it binds is unknown.

CDR3 length: 18 residues. Per germline, CDR1 SGHTS and CDR2 YDEGEE. V lost 4 bases and J 0 bases, leaving 20 bases between the germline ends. TCRdb's copy holds only in-frame clones and misses some; the assay was immunoSEQ multiplex PCR. The top ten hold 2.5% to 3.5% of the sample, which has 60,000 to 80,000 clones, around 85% seen once. Separation from the roughly 680-subject first cohort characterized the roughly 120-subject validation cohort, to which the donors belonged. The chain recombines TRBV5-8 with TRBJ2-4, with D tentatively TRBD2 (5 bases). The specimen sequenced was PBMCs. This sequence originates from a young man in good health and CMV-seronegative. In nucleotides, the CDR3 is TGTGCCAGCAGCCAGGTCGGAAGTGGAGGAGTAGCCAAAAACATTCAGTACTTC. It is translated as CASSQVGSGGVAKNIQYF.